What follows is one T cell receptor beta chain and its context. Its antigen is currently unknown. At one of its ends the junction is not consistent with the germline gene, which may arise from a read error. The data originate from a study of OX40 agonist ivuxolimab in advanced cancers. Across the whole study: Subjects had a mean age of approximately 60 years, with a range of roughly 23 to 80; around 83% were male.

General study points: Antigen targets of the expanded peripheral T cells went undetermined. Some of the nonresponding patients also showed low levels of normalized T-cell clonal expansion.

The repertoire was sequenced with immunoSEQ multiplex PCR; TCRdb's copy has only in-frame clones and lacks some. The sample carries nearly 95,000 clones, approximately 94% recorded once. CDR1 and CDR2 from the germline V gene are MNHEY and SMNVEV (reference sequence). The CDR3 length is 13 residues. This clonotype was sampled from an adult with an advanced solid tumor such as melanoma, head and neck, liver or kidney cancer. The material was CD4+ or CD8+ T cells sorted from blood, obtained in a trial of the OX40 agonist ivuxolimab. V usage is TRBV27 and J usage is TRBJ1-5; no reliable D call. This chain's CDR3 is CASSLSASPFLNF. In nucleotides, the CDR3 is TGTGCCAGCAGTTTATCCGCCAGCCCTTTTCTGAATTTT.